These 5 T cell receptor beta chains share one sample of origin, sequenced in a study of T cell changes during pregnancy in multiple sclerosis. This table comes from immunoSEQ multiplex PCR, and its TCRdb copy is limited to in-frame clones, with some not included. This sample has fewer than 60,000 clones, with 91% found just once. The specimen was peripheral blood, collected after pregnancy. These receptor sequences come from a female donor in good health, enrolled as a control in a pregnancy study.

This sequence joins TRBV9 and TRBJ1-1; 9 nucleotides agree with TRBD1. Germline V CDR1 and CDR2: SGDLS, YYNGEE. The V gene end was trimmed by 6 bases and the J gene end by 0 bases; junction bases not matched to a gene: 12. The CDR3 runs to 17 residues. In nucleotides, the CDR3 is TGTGCCAGCACCTCCGGACAGGGGCGATATATGAACACTGAAGCTTTCTTT. Amino acid sequence: CASTSGQGRYMNTEAFF.

In nucleotides, the CDR3 is TGTGCCAGCAGCGTAGCGGCTACCGGCGGGGGGAGCTCCTACAATGAGCAGTTCTTC. Translation gives CASSVAATGGGSSYNEQFF. The genes are TRBV9 and TRBJ2-1; 8 bases are shared with TRBD2. V was pared by 0 bases and J by 0 bases, with 11 bases of the junction left unmatched. CDR1 and CDR2 from the germline V gene are SGDLS and YYNGEE. There are 19 residues in the CDR3.

V usage is TRBV9 and J usage is TRBJ1-2; D might be TRBD1 (5 bases). Trimming took 5 bases from V and 1 from J, leaving 9 bases between them. The germline V gene has CDR1 SGDLS and CDR2 YYNGEE. This CDR3 contains 13 residues. The CDR3 DNA sequence: TGTGCCAGCAGTTTAGACAGTAACTATGGCTACACCTTC. Encoded protein: CASSLDSNYGYTF. The variable domain in full, with the rest retrieved from reference TRBV9 and TRBJ1-2, is DSGVTQTPKHLITATGQRVTLRCSPRSGDLSVYWYQQSLDQGLQFLIQYYNGEERAKGNILERFSAQQFPDLHSELNLSSLELGDSALYFCASSLDSNYGYTFGSGTRLTVV.

This chain connects TRBV5-6 to TRBJ1-1; 7 positions match TRBD1. Germline V gene sequence: CDR1 SGHDT, CDR2 YYEEEE. J lost 0 bases, V lost 3 bases, and 2 bases had no gene match. CDR3 length equals 14 residues. The CDR3 sequence is CASSWDSMNTEAFF. CDR3 sequence (DNA): TGTGCCAGCAGCTGGGACAGCATGAACACTGAAGCTTTCTTT.

This clone appeared a single time. This chain connects TRBV9 to TRBJ1-6, with 7 nucleotides matching TRBD1. The V gene's germline CDR1 is SGDLS and CDR2 YYNGEE. The CDR3 loop spans 15 amino acids. V gave up 0 bases and J gave up 5 bases; unmatched junction bases: 2. CDR3 residues: CASSVVGTDNSPLHF. CDR3 DNA: TGTGCCAGCAGCGTAGTAGGGACAGATAATTCACCCCTCCACTTT.